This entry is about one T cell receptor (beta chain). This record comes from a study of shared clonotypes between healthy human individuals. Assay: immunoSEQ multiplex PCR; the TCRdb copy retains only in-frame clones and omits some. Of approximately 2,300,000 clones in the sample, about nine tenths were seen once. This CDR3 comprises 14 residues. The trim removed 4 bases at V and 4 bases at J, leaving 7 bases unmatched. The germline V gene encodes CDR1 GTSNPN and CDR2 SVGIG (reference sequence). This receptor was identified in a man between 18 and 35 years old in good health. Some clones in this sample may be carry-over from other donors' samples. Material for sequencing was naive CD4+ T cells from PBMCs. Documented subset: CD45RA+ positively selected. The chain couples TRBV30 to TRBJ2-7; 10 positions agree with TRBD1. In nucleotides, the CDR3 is TGTGCCTGGATACGACAGGGGGCCTTTTACGAGCAGTACTTC. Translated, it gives CAWIRQGAFYEQYF.